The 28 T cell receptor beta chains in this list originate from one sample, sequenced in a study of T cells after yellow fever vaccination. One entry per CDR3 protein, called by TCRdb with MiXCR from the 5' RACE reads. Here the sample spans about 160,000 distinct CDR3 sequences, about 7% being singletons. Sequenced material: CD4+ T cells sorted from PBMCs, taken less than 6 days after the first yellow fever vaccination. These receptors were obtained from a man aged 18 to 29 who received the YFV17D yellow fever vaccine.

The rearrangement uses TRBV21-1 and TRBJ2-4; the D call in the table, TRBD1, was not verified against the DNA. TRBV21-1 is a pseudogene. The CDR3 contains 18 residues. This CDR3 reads CASSSGGTFTLAKNIQYF. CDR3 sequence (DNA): TGTGCCAGCAGCAGTGGCGGGACATTTACTCTAGCCAAAAACATTCAGTACTTC.

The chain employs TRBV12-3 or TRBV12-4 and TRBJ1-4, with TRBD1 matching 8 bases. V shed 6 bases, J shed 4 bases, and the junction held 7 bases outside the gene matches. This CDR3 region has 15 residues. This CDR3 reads CASSRTGLDNEKLFF. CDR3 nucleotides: TGTGCCAGCAGCAGGACAGGGCTGGATAATGAAAAACTGTTTTTT.

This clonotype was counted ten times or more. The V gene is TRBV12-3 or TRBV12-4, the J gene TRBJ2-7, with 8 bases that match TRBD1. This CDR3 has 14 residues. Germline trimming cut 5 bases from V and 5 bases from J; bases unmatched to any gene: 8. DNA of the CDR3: TGTGCCAGCAGTCCCGGACAGGGAGTTAACGAGCAGTACGTC. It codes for CASSPGQGVNEQYV.

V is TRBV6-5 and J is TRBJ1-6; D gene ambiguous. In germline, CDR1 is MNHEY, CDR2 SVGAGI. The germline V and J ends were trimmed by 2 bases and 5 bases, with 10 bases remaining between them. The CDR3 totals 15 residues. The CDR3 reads CASSYATKDNSPLHF. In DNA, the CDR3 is TGTGCCAGCAGTTACGCGACAAAAGATAATTCACCCCTCCACTTT.

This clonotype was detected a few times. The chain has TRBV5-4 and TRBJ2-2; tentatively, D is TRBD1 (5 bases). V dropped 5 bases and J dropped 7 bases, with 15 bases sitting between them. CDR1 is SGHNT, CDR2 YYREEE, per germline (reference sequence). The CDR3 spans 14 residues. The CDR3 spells CASSLQGKDGELFF. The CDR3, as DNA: TGTGCCAGCAGTTTGCAGGGAAAGGACGGGGAGCTGTTTTTT.

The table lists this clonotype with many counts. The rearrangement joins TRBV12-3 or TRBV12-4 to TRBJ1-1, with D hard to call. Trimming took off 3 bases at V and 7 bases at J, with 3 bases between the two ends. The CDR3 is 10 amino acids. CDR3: CASSLVEAFF. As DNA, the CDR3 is TGTGCCAGCAGTTTGGTTGAAGCTTTCTTT.

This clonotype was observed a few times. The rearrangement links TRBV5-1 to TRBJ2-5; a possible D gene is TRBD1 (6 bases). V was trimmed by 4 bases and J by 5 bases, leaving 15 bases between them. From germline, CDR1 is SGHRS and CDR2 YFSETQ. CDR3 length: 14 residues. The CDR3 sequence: CASSAAGAGETQYF. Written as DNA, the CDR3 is TGCGCCAGCAGCGCGGCAGGGGCTGGGGAGACCCAGTACTTC.

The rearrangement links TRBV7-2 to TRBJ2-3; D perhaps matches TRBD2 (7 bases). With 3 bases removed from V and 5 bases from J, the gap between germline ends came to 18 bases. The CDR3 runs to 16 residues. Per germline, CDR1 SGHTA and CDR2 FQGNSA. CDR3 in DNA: TGTGCCAGCAGCTTTAATCGCGCGGGGGCGGGAGATACGCAGTATTTT. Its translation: CASSFNRAGAGDTQYF.

The CDR3 reads CASSPQGRAVVSADTQYF. The CDR3 DNA sequence: TGTGCCAGCAGTCCTCAGGGGCGGGCGGTGGTGTCAGCAGATACGCAGTATTTT. J is TRBJ2-3 and V is TRBV11-2; perhaps TRBD1 as D (6 bases). The germline V gene encodes CDR1 SGHAT and CDR2 FQNNGV. The CDR3 contains 18 residues. Between the trimmed V and J ends, which lost 6 bases and 4 bases, there was a span of 26 bases.

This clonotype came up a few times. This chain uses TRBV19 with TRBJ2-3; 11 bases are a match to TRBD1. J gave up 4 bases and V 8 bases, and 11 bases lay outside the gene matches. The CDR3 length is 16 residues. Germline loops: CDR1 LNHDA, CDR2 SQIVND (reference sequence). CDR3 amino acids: CASGTGTGGFADTQYF. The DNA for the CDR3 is TGTGCCAGTGGTACCGGGACAGGGGGATTCGCAGATACGCAGTATTTT.

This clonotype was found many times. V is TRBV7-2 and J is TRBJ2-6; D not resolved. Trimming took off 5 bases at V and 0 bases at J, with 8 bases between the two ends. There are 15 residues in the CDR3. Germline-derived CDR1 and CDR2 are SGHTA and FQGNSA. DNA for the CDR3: TGTGCCAGCAGCCAGACGAGCTCTGGGGCCAACGTCCTGACTTTC. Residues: CASSQTSSGANVLTF.

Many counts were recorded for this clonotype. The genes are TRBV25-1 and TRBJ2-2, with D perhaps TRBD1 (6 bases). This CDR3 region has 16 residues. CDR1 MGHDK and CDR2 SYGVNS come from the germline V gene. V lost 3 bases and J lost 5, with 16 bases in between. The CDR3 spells CASSDLQGPRTGELFF. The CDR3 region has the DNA TGTGCCAGCAGTGATCTACAGGGCCCTAGGACCGGGGAGCTGTTTTTT.

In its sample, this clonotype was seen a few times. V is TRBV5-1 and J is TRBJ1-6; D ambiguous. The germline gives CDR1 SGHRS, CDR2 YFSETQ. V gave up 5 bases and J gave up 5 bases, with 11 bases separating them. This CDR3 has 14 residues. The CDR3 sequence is CASRAGSDNSPLHF. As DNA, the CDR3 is TGCGCCAGCAGAGCAGGCTCGGATAATTCACCCCTCCACTTT.

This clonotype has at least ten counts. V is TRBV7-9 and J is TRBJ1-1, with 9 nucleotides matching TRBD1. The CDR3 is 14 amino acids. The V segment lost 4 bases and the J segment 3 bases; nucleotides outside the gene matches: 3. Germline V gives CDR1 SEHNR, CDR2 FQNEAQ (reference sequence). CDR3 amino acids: CASSSGQGHTEAFF. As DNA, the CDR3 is TGTGCCAGCAGCTCCGGACAGGGGCACACTGAAGCTTTCTTT. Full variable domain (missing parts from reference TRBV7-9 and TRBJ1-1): DTGVSQNPRHKITKRGQNVTFRCDPISEHNRLYWYRQTLGQGPEFLTYFQNEAQLEKSRLLSDRFSAERPKGSFSTLEIQRTEQGDSAMYLCASSSGQGHTEAFFGQGTRLTVV.

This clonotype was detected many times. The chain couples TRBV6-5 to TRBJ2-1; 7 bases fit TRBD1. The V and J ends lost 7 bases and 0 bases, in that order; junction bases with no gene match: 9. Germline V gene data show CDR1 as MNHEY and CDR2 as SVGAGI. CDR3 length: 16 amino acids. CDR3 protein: CASILRGTDSYNEQFF. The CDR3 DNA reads TGTGCCAGCATCCTAAGGGGGACAGACTCCTACAATGAGCAGTTCTTC.

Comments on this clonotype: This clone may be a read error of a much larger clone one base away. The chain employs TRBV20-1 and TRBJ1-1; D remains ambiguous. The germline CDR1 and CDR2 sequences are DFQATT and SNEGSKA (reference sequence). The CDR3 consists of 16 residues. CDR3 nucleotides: TGCAGTGCTAGAGATACGTTGTGGGCAATGAAGACTGAAGCTTTCTTT. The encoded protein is CSARDTLWAMKTEAFF.

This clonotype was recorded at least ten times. CDR3 residues: CASSLGQGAYGYTF. The CDR3 nucleotides read TGTGCCAGCAGCTTGGGACAGGGGGCCTATGGCTACACCTTC. The V and J genes are TRBV5-4 and TRBJ1-2; 10 bases fit TRBD1. Germline loops: CDR1 SGHNT, CDR2 YYREEE (reference sequence). CDR3 length: 14 amino acids. V shed 0 bases, J shed 4 bases, and the junction held 0 bases outside the gene matches.

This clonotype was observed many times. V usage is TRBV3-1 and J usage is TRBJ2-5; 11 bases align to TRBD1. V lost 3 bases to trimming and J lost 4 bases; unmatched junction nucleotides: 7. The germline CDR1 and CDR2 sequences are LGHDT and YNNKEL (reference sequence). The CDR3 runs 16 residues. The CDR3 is CASSQLIGQGAETQYF. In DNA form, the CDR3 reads TGTGCCAGCAGCCAGCTCATCGGACAGGGGGCAGAGACCCAGTACTTC.

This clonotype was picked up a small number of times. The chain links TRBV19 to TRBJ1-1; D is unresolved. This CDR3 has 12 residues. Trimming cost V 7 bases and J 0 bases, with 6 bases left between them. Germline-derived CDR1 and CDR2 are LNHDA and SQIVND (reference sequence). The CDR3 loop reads CASNAMNTEAFF. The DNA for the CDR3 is TGTGCCAGTAATGCGATGAACACTGAAGCTTTCTTT.

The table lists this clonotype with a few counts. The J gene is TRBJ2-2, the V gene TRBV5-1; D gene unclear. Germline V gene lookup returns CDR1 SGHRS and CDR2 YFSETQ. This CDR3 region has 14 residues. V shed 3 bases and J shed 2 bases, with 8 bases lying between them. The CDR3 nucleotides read TGCGCCAGCAGCTCCACAGTTAACACCGGGGAGCTGTTTTTT. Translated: CASSSTVNTGELFF.

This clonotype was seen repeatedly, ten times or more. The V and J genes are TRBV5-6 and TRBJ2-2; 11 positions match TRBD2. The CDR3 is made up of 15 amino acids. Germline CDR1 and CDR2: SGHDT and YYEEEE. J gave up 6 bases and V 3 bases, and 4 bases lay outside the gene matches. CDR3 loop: CASSSLSGGAGELFF. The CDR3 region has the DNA TGTGCCAGCAGCTCCCTTAGCGGGGGGGCCGGGGAGCTGTTTTTT. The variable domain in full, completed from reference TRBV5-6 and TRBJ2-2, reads DAGVTQSPTHLIKTRGQQVTLRCSPKSGHDTVSWYQQALGQGPQFIFQYYEEEERQRGNFPDRFSGHQFPNYSSELNVNALLLGDSALYLCASSSLSGGAGELFFGEGSRLTVL.

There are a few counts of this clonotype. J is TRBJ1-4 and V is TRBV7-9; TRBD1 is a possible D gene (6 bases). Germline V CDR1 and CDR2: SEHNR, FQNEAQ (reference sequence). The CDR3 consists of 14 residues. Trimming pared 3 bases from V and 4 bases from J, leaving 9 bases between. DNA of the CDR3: TGTGCCAGCAGCTTGCAACAGGGTAATGAAAAACTGTTTTTT. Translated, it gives CASSLQQGNEKLFF.

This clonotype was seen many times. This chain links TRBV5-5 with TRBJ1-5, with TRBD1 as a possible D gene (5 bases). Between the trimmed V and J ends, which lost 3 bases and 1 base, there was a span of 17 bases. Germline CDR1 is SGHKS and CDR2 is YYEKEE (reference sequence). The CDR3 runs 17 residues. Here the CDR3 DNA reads TGTGCCAGCAGCTGGGGCGGAGGCCCGCTAAGCAATCAGCCCCAGCATTTT. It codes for CASSWGGGPLSNQPQHF.

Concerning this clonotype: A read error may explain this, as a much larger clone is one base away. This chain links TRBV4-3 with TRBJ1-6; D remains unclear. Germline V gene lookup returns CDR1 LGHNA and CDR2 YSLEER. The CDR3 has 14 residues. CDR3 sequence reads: CASSQDWADSPLNF. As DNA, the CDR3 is TGCGCCAGCAGCCAAGACTGGGCGGATTCACCCCTCAACTTT.

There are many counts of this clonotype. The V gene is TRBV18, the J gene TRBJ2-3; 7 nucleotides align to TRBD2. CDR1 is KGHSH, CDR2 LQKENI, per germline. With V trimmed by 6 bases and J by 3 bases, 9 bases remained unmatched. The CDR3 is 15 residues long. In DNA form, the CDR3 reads TGTGCCAGCTCCCCTTTGGCGGGGGAGACAGATACGCAGTATTTT. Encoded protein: CASSPLAGETDTQYF. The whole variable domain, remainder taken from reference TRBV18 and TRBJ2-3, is NAGVMQNPRHLVRRRGQEARLRCSPMKGHSHVYWYRQLPEEGLKFMVYLQKENIIDESGMPKERFSAEFPKEGPSILRIQQVVRGDSAAYFCASSPLAGETDTQYFGPGTRLTVL.

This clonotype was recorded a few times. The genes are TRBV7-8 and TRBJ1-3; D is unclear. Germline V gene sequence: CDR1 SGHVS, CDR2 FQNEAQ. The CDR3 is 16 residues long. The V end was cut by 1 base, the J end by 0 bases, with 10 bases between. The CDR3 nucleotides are TGTGCCAGCAGCTTAGGTATTCCCAGCTCTGGAAACACCATATATTTT. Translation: CASSLGIPSSGNTIYF.

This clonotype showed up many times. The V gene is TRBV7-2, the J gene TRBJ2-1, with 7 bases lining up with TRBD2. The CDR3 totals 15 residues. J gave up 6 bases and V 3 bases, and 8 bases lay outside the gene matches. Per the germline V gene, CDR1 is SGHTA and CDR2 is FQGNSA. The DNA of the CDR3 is TGTGCCAGCAGCTTCGGCGGGGGAGCCCCCAATGAGCAGTTCTTC. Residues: CASSFGGGAPNEQFF.

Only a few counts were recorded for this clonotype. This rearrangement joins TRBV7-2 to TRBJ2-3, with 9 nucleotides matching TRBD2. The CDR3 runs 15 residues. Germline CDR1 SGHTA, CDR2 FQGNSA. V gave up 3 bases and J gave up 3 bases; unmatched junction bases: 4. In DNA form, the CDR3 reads TGTGCCAGCAGCTTTCAGCGGGGGGAAACAGATACGCAGTATTTT. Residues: CASSFQRGETDTQYF. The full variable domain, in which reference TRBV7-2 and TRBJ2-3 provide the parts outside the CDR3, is GAGVSQSPSNKVTEKGKDVELRCDPISGHTALYWYRQSLGQGLEFLIYFQGNSAPDKSGLPSDRFSAERTGGSVSTLTIQRTQQEDSAVYLCASSFQRGETDTQYFGPGTRLTVL.